The TCR beta chain under discussion was sequenced for a study of T cells in Graves' hyperthyroidism and ophthalmopathy (dated by TCRdb to between 2019 and 2020). Notes on the research overall: Peripheral blood was sampled at the time of initial diagnosis, prior to any treatment. TCR V-J signatures able to tell the groups apart were searched for in a discovery cohort of more than 90 patients, of whom around 43 had Graves' ophthalmopathy and roughly 58 had stable Graves' hyperthyroidism. An independent validation cohort of 18 to 20 hyperthyroidism patients and approximately 17 patients who later progressed to ophthalmopathy tested prospective prediction of ophthalmopathy. The approximately 98 discovery patients were randomly divided into training and test sets at a 7:3 ratio. The study also compared thyroid tissue and blood T-cell repertoires from about 6 Graves' hyperthyroidism patients. Once sampling was done, hyperthyroidism patients were given methimazole at a starting dose of 30 mg daily, whereas ophthalmopathy patients were given high-dose intravenous methylprednisolone. The paper reports TCR Vbeta CDR3 sequencing of fewer than 150 peripheral blood samples: under 45 ophthalmopathy, approximately 74 hyperthyroidism and around 17 progressor patients. Results and caveats for the whole study, not just this receptor: Ophthalmopathy was separated from stable hyperthyroidism by a 13 V-J signature model, with around 90% sensitivity and about 81% specificity obtained in cross-validation and 80%/75% obtained in testing. During validation, the model predicted progression to ophthalmopathy a median of approximately six months ahead of onset, with approximately 70% sensitivity and 72% to 80% specificity. Most expanded thyroid clonotypes (frequency above 0.001) were also detected in blood, a finding suggesting that blood repertoires may reflect thyroid immune responses. No statistical method was used to fix the sample size in advance, and group allocation was not hidden from the investigators.

The TCR beta CDR3 regions were amplified from RNA transcripts. For the first round of RT-PCR on the TCR CDR3, the HTBI primer set was used together with the Qiagen OneStep RT-PCR kit. Libraries were constructed in a second round of multiplex PCR, after which size selection and purification were performed. Sequencing of the libraries was done on an Illumina HiSeq2000 using paired-end 100 bp reads. As for the original processing: Raw data were processed with SOAPnuke, discarding reads with adapters, uncalled bases, mean Phred below 15, or no exact constant-primer or identifier match. High-quality paired reads were merged using COPE v1.2.5, and each unique nucleotide sequence was defined as a clonotype. MiTCR v1.1 was used to align the clonotypes against IMGT TRBV, TRBD and TRBJ reference segments. Analysis was restricted to V-J combinations with a frequency above 0.0001, which covered approximately 99% of repertoires. The TCS score was defined as the ratio of F50 (clonal expansion) to E x V (chaos), calculated using BLOSUM62-based TCRdist between CDR3 peptides within each V-J. Welch's t-statistics and random forest reduced fewer than 550 V-J features to some 14, which were used in a naive Bayes classifier (R e1071). The raw public reads went through TCRdb reprocessing: fastp at Q25, MiXCR clone calling, in-frame beta chains kept. Records with the same CDR3 protein are collapsed into one entry carrying the most frequent genes and DNA. The V and J calls were determined by TCRdb, not by the authors. Counted in this sample were almost 500,000 distinct CDR3 sequences; 22% of them appeared once. 45% to 55% of the sample comes from the top ten.

V is cut by 8 bases and J by 7 bases, and the space between the germline ends is 17 bases. The CDR3 covers 13 residues, taking in both the cysteine and the phenylalanine. The DNA shown is the 39-base CDR3, in frame from base 1. This clonotype occurred a few times. Its recognized antigen is unknown. No per-base quality is available; no much larger clone lies one base away. Ophthalmopathy patients had moderately to severely active disease, with a Clinical Activity Score of 3 or more, a NOSPECS grade of 4 or more, and a disease duration of less than 3 months. Patients with uncontrolled infections, other autoimmune diseases, pregnancy or lactation were excluded. Diagnoses were established on the basis of clinical symptoms, serum thyroxine and TRAb, thyroid ultrasound, and orbital computed tomography. Ficoll-Paque density gradient centrifugation was used to isolate PBMCs from around 9.1 ml of fresh peripheral blood. Trizol reagent was used to extract total RNA, and RNA quality was then checked on an Agilent 2100 Bioanalyzer.

Rearrangement joined TRBV12-3 or TRBV12-4 to TRBJ1-2; the D segment could be TRBD1, given 5 matching bases. Material: blood. The source is a woman in her seventies with Graves' ophthalmopathy. The DNA sequence is TGTGCCAGCGGGGTCTGGCAGGGAAGTGGCTACACCTTC. It codes for CASGVWQGSGYTF.